These 14 T cell receptor beta chains were all obtained from the same sample, sequenced in a study of tumor and adjacent non-tumor tissue in lung cancer. The library came from three nested PCR rounds adapted from ARM-PCR protocols. TCRdb processed the multiplex PCR reads anew with MiXCR; each CDR3 protein has one entry. The data hold about 200,000 distinct CDR3 sequences, with 60% to 75% observed a single time. The template was RNA from unsorted bulk tissue. The sequenced sample consisted of lung tumor tissue. The source of these receptors is a man in his 60s with non-small cell lung cancer.

The table lists this clonotype with a few counts. Possible read error: a much larger clone is one base away. The chain links TRBV11-3 to TRBJ2-3, with D possibly being TRBD1 (6 bases). V was clipped by 5 bases and J by 0 bases, with 12 bases between them. The CDR3 is 15 residues long. Germline values: CDR1 SGHNT, CDR2 YENEEA. The DNA for the CDR3 is TGTGCCAGCAGCCTTAGCAGGGGCAGCACAGATACGCAGTATTTT. Translated: CASSLSRGSTDTQYF.

As regards this clonotype: Germline is not matched at one junction end, which may reflect a read error. V usage is TRBV11-3 and J usage is TRBJ2-7; no firm D call. The CDR3 sequence is 15 residues long. The V gene's germline CDR1 is SGHNT and CDR2 YENEEA. DNA of the CDR3: TGTGCCAGGAGCTTAGATCAATTCAGTCCGCGCGCGCGGTATTTC. Translation: CARSLDQFSPRARYF.

The chain joins TRBV20-1 to TRBJ1-1, with D uncertain. This CDR3 contains 14 residues. The V end was cut by 5 bases, the J end by 1 base, with 14 bases between. Per the germline V gene, CDR1 is DFQATT and CDR2 is SNEGSKA (reference sequence). CDR3 nucleotide sequence: TGCAGTGCTCTAGATAGCCCTTCGAACACTGAAGCTTTCTTT. Encoded protein: CSALDSPSNTEAFF.

The chain joins TRBV28 to TRBJ1-2; D ambiguous. The CDR3 contains 11 residues. V was trimmed by 4 bases and J by 8 bases, leaving 8 bases between them. The germline V gene encodes CDR1 MDHEN and CDR2 SYDVKM. The CDR3 DNA reads as TGTGCCAGCAGTTCTCTCCGGGGCTACACCTTC. Amino acids: CASSSLRGYTF.

As concerns this clonotype: The junction and the germline gene differ at one end; a read error may be behind it. The DNA for the CDR3 is TGTAGTGCTAGAGGACAGTTGTGGCAGTTCTTC. Protein sequence: CSARGQLWQFF. The chain recombines TRBV20-1 with TRBJ2-1; D possibly corresponds to TRBD1 (6 bases). Germline assignment: CDR1 DFQATT and CDR2 SNEGSKA (reference sequence). The CDR3 is made up of 11 amino acids.

Concerning this clonotype itself: Here the CDR3 omits its conserved ending phenylalanine or tryptophan, so a read error is the likely source. CDR3 region: CSARDKGNNSPLHL. The CDR3 DNA reads TGCAGTGCTAGAGATAAAGGGAATAATTCACCCCTCCACTTA. V is TRBV20-1 and J is TRBJ1-6; the D is unclear. This CDR3 comprises 14 residues. Between the trimmed V and J ends, which lost 0 bases and 5 bases, there was a span of 8 bases. Germline V gene sequence: CDR1 DFQATT, CDR2 SNEGSKA (reference sequence).

CDR3 bases: TGTGCCAGCAGCCCAAGGACTCGCGGGGGCACCGGGGAGCTGTTTTTT. It translates to CASSPRTRGGTGELFF. V and J are TRBV6-1 and TRBJ2-2, with 7 bases identical to TRBD2. The germline gives CDR1 MNHNS, CDR2 SASEGT. Unmatched junction bases numbered 11, after V lost 6 bases and J lost 4 bases. The CDR3 is 16 residues long.

This clonotype was observed a few times. The chain employs TRBV30 and TRBJ1-1; D is undetermined. Germline V lookup: CDR1 GTSNPN, CDR2 SVGIG (reference sequence). Trimming cost V 0 bases and J 7 bases, with 9 bases left between them. This CDR3 has 12 residues. In DNA form, the CDR3 reads TGTGCCTGGAGTGTTGTGTGGGGTGAAGCTTTCTTT. It is translated as CAWSVVWGEAFF.

The V call is TRBV7-2, the J call TRBJ2-3, with D unresolved. The CDR3 length is 14 residues. Looked up from germline, CDR1 is SGHTA and CDR2 is FQGNSA. The V and J ends lost 0 bases and 3 bases respectively, with 7 bases between them. Here the CDR3 reads CASSLALETDTQYF. CDR3 nucleotide sequence: TGTGCCAGCAGCTTAGCACTCGAGACAGATACGCAGTATTTT.

V and J are TRBV29-1 and TRBJ1-5; the D gene is possibly TRBD1 (6 bases). From germline, CDR1 is SQVTM and CDR2 ANQGSEA. The CDR3 sequence is 15 residues long. Trimming cost V 5 bases and J 5 bases, with 19 bases left between them. Written as DNA, the CDR3 is TGCAGCGTTCAAGGCGGCGGGGACACCTATCAGCCCCAGCATTTT. Translating it yields CSVQGGGDTYQPQHF.

This clonotype appeared a single time. One end of the junction does not line up with germline, which may come from a read error. The chain combines TRBV20-1 with TRBJ2-1; D possibly corresponds to TRBD2 (5 bases). The CDR3 runs 15 residues. Germline V gene data show CDR1 as DFQATT and CDR2 as SNEGSKA (reference sequence). The CDR3 DNA is TGCAGTACTAGATCCCTCGAACGGGCGATGGCGGAGCAGTTCTTC. Its protein is CSTRSLERAMAEQFF.

In its sample, this clonotype was seen once. With a much larger clone just one base away, this may be a read error. The chain combines TRBV11-2 with TRBJ2-7; TRBD2 agrees at 14 bases. Germline V gives CDR1 SGHAT, CDR2 FQNNGV. The CDR3 loop spans 18 amino acids. CDR3 coding DNA: TGTGCCTGCAGCCCCTCGACTAGCGGGGGGGGTAAGACCTACGAGCAGTACTTC. As protein: CACSPSTSGGGKTYEQYF. The whole variable domain, remainder taken from reference TRBV11-2 and TRBJ2-7, is EAGVAQSPRYKIIEKRQSVAFWCNPISGHATLYWYQQILGQGPKLLIQFQNNGVVDDSQLPKDRFSAERLKGVDSTLKIQPAKLEDSAVYLCACSPSTSGGGKTYEQYFGPGTRLTVT.

This clonotype was observed a few times. A much larger clone differs from this one at a single base, so this may be a read error. CDR3 sequence: CASSLGRAGGREQYF. The CDR3 DNA follows: TGTGCCAGCAGCTTAGGCCGGGCAGGGGGCCGGGAGCAGTACTTC. The V gene is TRBV11-2, the J gene TRBJ2-7; 8 bases fit TRBD1. V trimming: 1 base; J trimming: 7 bases; junction bases outside the gene matches: 9. The germline gives CDR1 SGHAT, CDR2 FQNNGV. The CDR3 loop spans 15 amino acids.

As concerns this clonotype: The conserved final phenylalanine or tryptophan is absent from the CDR3, which likely points to a read error. V gene TRBV11-1 combines with J gene TRBJ2-7, with 15 bases lining up with TRBD2. This CDR3 region has 16 residues. Germline CDR1 and CDR2: SGHAT and FQDESV (reference sequence). CDR3 loop: CAGSPGTSGGSHEQYL. The CDR3 DNA sequence: TGTGCCGGCAGCCCGGGGACTAGCGGGGGGTCACACGAGCAGTACCTC.